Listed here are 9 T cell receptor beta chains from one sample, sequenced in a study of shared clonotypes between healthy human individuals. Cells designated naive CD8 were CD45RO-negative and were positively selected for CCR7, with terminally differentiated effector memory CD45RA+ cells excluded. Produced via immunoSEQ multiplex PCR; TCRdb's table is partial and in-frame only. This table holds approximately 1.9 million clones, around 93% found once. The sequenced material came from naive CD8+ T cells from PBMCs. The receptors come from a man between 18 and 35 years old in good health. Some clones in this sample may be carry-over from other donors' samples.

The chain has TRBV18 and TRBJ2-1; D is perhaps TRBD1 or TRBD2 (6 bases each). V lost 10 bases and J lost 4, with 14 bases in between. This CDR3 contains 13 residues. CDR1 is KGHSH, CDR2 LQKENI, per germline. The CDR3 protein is CATTGGRYNEQFF. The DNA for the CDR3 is TGTGCCACCACTGGGGGGCGGTACAATGAGCAGTTCTTC.

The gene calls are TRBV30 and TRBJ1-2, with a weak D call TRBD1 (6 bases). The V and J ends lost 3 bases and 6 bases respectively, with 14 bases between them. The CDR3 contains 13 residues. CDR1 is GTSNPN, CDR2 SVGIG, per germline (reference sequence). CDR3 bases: TGTGCCTGGAGCTGGGACACCCGGGATGGCTACACCTTC. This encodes CAWSWDTRDGYTF.

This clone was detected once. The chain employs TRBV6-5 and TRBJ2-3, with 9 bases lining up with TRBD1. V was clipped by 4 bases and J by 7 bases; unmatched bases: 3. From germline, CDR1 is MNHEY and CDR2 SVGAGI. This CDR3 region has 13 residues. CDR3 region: CASSLQGAHTQYF. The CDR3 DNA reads TGTGCCAGCAGTTTACAGGGGGCTCATACGCAGTATTTT.

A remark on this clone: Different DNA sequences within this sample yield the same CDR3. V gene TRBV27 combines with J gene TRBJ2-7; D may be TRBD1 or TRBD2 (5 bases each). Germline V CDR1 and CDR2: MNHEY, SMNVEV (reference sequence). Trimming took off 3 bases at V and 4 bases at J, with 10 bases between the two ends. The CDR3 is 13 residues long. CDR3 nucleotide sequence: TGTGCCAGCAGTTTGGGACGGACTTACGAGCAGTACTTC. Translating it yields CASSLGRTYEQYF.

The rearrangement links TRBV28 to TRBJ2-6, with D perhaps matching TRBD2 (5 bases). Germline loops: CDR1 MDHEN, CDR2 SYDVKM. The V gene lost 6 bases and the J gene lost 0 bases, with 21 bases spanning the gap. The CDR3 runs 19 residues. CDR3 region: CASRQRTHRDYSGANVLTF. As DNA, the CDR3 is TGTGCCAGCAGACAAAGAACCCACCGTGACTACTCTGGGGCCAACGTCCTGACTTTC.

CDR3 in DNA: TGCAGCGTTGCCAGCTCTGTAGCAGAAATGAACACTGAAGCTTTCTTT. This sequence encodes CSVASSVAEMNTEAFF. This chain connects TRBV29-1 to TRBJ1-1; D unclear. Per germline, CDR1 SQVTM and CDR2 ANQGSEA. The CDR3 totals 16 residues. Trimming left V 4 bases short and J 0 bases short, with 18 bases between.

DNA of the CDR3: TGTGCCAGCAGTTTTGCTGGCGGGAGTTCCGAGACCCAGTACTTC. It specifies CASSFAGGSSETQYF. The chain is built from TRBV27 and TRBJ2-5; TRBD2 aligns across 7 bases. The CDR3 totals 15 residues. Germline trimming cut 3 bases from V and 5 bases from J; bases unmatched to any gene: 9. Germline CDR1 is MNHEY and CDR2 is SMNVEV (reference sequence).

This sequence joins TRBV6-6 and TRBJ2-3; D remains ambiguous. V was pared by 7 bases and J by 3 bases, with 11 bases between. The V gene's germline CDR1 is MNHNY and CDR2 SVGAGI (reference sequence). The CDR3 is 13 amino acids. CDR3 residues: CASISHLTDTQYF. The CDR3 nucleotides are TGTGCCAGCATTTCGCACCTGACAGATACGCAGTATTTT.

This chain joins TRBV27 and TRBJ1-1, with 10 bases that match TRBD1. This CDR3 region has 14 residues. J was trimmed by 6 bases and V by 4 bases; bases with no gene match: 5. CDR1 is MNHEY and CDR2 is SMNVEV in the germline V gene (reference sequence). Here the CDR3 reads CASSSRDRGPEAFF. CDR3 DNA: TGTGCCAGCAGTTCCAGGGACAGGGGTCCTGAAGCTTTCTTT.